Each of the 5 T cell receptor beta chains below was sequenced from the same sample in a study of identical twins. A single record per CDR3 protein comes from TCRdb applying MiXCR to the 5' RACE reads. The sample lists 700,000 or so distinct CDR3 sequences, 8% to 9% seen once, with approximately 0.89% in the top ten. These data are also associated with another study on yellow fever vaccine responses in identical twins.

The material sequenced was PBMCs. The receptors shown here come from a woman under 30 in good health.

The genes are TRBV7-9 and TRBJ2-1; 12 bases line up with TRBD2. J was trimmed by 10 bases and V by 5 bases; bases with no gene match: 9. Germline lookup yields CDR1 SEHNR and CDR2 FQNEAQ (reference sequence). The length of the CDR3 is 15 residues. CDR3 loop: CASSPRLAGAGEQFF. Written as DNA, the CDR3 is TGTGCCAGCAGCCCCAGACTAGCGGGAGCGGGGGAGCAGTTCTTC.

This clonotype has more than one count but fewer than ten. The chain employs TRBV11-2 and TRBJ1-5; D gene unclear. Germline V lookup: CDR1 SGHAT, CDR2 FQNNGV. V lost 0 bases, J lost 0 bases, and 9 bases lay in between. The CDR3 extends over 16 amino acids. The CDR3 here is CASSLDSGYSNQPQHF. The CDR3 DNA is TGTGCCAGCAGCTTAGATTCCGGATATAGCAATCAGCCCCAGCATTTT.

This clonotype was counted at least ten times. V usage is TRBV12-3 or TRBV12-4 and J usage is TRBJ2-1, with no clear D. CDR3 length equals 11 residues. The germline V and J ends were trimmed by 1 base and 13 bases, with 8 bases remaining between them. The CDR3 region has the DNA TGTGCCAGCAGTTTAGGCGGCTACCAGTTCTTC. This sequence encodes CASSLGGYQFF.

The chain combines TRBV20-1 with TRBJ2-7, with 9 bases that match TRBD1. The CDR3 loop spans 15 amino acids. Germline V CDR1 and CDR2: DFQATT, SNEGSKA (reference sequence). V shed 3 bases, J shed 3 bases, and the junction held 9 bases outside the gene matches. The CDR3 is CSARGATGGYYEQYF. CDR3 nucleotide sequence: TGCAGTGCTAGGGGGGCGACAGGGGGGTACTACGAGCAGTACTTC.

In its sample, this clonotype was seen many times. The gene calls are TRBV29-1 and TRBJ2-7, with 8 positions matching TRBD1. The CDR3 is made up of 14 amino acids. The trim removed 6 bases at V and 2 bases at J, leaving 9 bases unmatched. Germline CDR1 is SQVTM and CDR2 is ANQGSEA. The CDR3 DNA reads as TGCAGCGTAAGGGACAGGAGTACCACCTACGAGCAGTACTTC. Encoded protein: CSVRDRSTTYEQYF.